What follows is one T cell receptor beta chain and its context. This clone's antigen is unknown. No quality values exist for individual bases; no much larger clone is one base distant. Based on the germline V gene (reference sequence), the CDR1 and CDR2 sequences are DFQATT and SNEGSKA. V gives up 7 bases and J gives up 4 bases, and the segment between their germline ends measures 10 bases. Its CDR3 holds 11 amino acids, cysteine through phenylalanine. The DNA shown is the 33-base CDR3, in frame from base 1. The source of the sample is a study of blood T cell repertoires in COVID-19 (TCRdb year 2020). Study-wide context: Samples from collaborators originated in the United States, Italy and Spain and spanned both the acute and convalescent phases of COVID-19. The prospective study material was composed of cDNA or gDNA derived from T cells, B-cell-depleted T cells, or PBMCs. Deeply sampled blood TCRbeta repertoires from subjects exposed to, actively infected with, or recovered from COVID-19 were included in the dataset. The repertoires were released in a freely available public database meant as a resource for research on the immune response to SARS-CoV-2. Samples were obtained from the ongoing ImmuneRACE study (first 160 participants) and from over 1,000 subjects provided by 6 global collaborators. A de-identified subject ID, COVID-19 status, age in years and sex were almost always included in the sample metadata. HLA class I and class II types, where available, came from metadata supplied by the sample provider rather than from assay-based typing.

In Seattle, one collaborating source enrolled patients while the infection was active and tracked those patients longitudinally over the course of disease. Collaborating institutions collected whole blood in K2EDTA tubes following their own protocols. For TCRbeta analysis, collaborators shipped samples as frozen whole blood, isolated PBMCs, or DNA extracted from either of those sample types. Paper-wide results and their limitations: The quantity of clinical and demographic metadata differed by source and by participant and was supplied without curation.

TCRbeta CDR3 regions were amplified from genomic DNA by means of the immunoSEQ Assay, a bias-controlled multiplex PCR. The authors processed their data as follows. Nucleated cell counts per sample were estimated from amplification of reference gene primers within the assay. To quantify the absolute abundance of each unique TCRbeta CDR3 rearrangement, sequence reads were collapsed and filtered. For each sample, productive Simpson clonality was calculated as the square root of Simpson's diversity index across productive rearrangements. Sourced from immuneACCESS, this table was stored by TCRdb with only in-frame sequences that have V and J called. A share of the clones is absent; for the studies checked, an unresolved V gene accounts for under half, and the remainder has no known explanation. The V and J calls and clone size were taken over from that table, and D and trimming were inferred from the DNA. The sample table holds around 230,000 clones, of which 65% to 90% were seen once. Roughly 5% of the sample is in the top ten clones.

Sequencing was performed on peripheral blood. The origin of this receptor is a man aged 50-60 years with COVID-19, enrolled during active disease. The sequence links TRBV20-1 to TRBJ2-5; the D gene lacks a confident call. The nucleotides read TGCAGTGTCGGTAGCCTAGAGACCCAGTACTTC. Its product reads: CSVGSLETQYF.